This T cell receptor (beta chain) was documented in a study of CD8 T cells in ankylosing spondylitis (dated 2017 in TCRdb). Regarding the complete study: T cell receptor beta repertoires were profiled in healthy donors and ankylosing spondylitis patients so that disease-linked TCR variants could be found. Peripheral blood was sampled, and synovial fluid was also collected from ankylosing spondylitis patients. The whole study cohort included 85 to 120 healthy donors and 20 to 30 ankylosing spondylitis patients.

Sequencing was performed on an Illumina HiSeq 2500. Quantitative 5'-RACE with molecular barcodes was the method used to prepare the TCR beta libraries. From the authors' description of their analysis: A new computational method, built on a probabilistic model of VDJ rearrangement, was used to identify disease-linked TCR variants. TCRdb trimmed the raw reads at Q25, called clones with MiXCR and kept productive beta chains. Rows with a matching CDR3 protein are joined into one entry that keeps the most common DNA and genes. V and J calls and clone size were set by TCRdb, not the authors. Present in this sample are 110,000 to 150,000 distinct CDR3 sequences, 7% to 10% of which were seen just once. Clones ranked in the top ten supply 6% to 9.5% of the sample. V has 3 bases trimmed and J has 3 bases trimmed; junction bases matching no gene number 6. The CDR3 holds 15 amino acids from the cysteine to the phenylalanine. Only the CDR3 DNA stays, 45 bases, in frame from base 1.

Synovial fluid samples were paired with blood samples taken from the same ankylosing spondylitis patients. This clonotype was observed a few times. Its cognate antigen has yet to be identified. No much larger clone exists at a distance of one base, and base qualities are not known. Broader findings and caveats from the paper: A TCR beta motif of about 8 highly homologous amino acid variants appeared characteristic of blood from ankylosing spondylitis patients. The disease-linked clones were reported to be significantly enriched in matched synovial fluid samples from ankylosing spondylitis patients. Some motif variants were previously reported in synovial fluid and blood of reactive arthritis patients, suggesting common disease-initiation mechanisms. In peripheral blood, the disease-linked clones were found at relatively low frequencies and had a CD8+ phenotype.

This sequence uses TRBV12-3 or TRBV12-4 and TRBJ2-5, with 8 central nucleotides matching TRBD1. The sample comprised synovial fluid, either unsorted or a sorted T cell fraction (not recorded which). This clonotype was sampled from a male donor with ankylosing spondylitis. The DNA sequence reads TGTGCCAGCAGTTTTCGCCGGACAGGGAAAGAGACCCAGTACTTC. Its translation reads: CASSFRRTGKETQYF.